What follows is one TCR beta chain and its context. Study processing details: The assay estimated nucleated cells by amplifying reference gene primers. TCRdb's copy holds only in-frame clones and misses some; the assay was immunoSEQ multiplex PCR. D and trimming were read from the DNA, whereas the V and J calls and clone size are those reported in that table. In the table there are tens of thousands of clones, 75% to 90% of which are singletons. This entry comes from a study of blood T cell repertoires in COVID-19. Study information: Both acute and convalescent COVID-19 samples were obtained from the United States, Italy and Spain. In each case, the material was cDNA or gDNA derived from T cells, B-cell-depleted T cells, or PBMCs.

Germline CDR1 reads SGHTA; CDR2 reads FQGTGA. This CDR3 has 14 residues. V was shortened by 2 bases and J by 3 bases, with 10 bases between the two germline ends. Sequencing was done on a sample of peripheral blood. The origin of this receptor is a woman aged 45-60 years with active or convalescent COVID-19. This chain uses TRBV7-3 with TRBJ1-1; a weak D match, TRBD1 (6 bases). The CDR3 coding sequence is TGTGCCAGCAGCTTACAGGGGTCTGACACTGAAGCTTTCTTT. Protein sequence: CASSLQGSDTEAFF.